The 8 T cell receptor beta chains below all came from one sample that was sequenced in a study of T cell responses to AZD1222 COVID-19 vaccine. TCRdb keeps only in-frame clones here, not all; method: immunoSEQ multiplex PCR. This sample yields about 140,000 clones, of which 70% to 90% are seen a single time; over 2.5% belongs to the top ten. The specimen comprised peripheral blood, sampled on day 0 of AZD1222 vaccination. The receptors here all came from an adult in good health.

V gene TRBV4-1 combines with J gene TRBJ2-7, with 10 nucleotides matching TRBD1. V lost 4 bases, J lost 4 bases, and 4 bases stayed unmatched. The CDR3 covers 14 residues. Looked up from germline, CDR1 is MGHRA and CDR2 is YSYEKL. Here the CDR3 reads CASSPRTGGYEQYF. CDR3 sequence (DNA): TGCGCCAGCAGCCCCCGGACAGGGGGGTACGAGCAGTACTTC.

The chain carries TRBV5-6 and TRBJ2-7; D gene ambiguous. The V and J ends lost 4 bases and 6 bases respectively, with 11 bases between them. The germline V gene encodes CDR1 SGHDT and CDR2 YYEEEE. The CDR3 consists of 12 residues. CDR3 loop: CASSRTPGEQYF. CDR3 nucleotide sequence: TGTGCCAGCAGCAGGACGCCCGGCGAGCAGTACTTC.

CDR3 region: CASSFDYGYTF. CDR3 sequence (DNA): TGTGCCAGCAGCTTTGACTATGGCTACACCTTC. The rearrangement links TRBV7-2 to TRBJ1-2; D ambiguous. Trimming took 3 bases from V and 3 from J, leaving 2 bases between them. The germline CDR1 and CDR2 sequences are SGHTA and FQGNSA. This CDR3 region has 11 residues.

The CDR3 DNA follows: TGTGCCAGCAGTTACCGACCGTCGAGCTCCTACGAGCAGTACTTC. Amino acid sequence: CASSYRPSSSYEQYF. This chain links TRBV6-5 with TRBJ2-7; D not resolved. Trimming pared 2 bases from V and 0 bases from J, leaving 11 bases between. The CDR3 is 15 amino acids. Germline-derived CDR1 and CDR2 are MNHEY and SVGAGI.

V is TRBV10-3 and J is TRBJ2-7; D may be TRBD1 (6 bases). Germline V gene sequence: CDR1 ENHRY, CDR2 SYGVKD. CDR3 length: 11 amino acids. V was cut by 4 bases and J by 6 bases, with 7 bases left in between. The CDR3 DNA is TGTGCCATCAGTGGAGGGGGCGAGCAGTACTTC. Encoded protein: CAISGGGEQYF.

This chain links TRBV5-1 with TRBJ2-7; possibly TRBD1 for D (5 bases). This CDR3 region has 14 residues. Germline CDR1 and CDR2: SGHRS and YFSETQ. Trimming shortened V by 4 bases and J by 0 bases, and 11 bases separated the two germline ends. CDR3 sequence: CASSPRANSYEQYF. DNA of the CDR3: TGCGCCAGCAGCCCCAGGGCCAACTCCTACGAGCAGTACTTC.

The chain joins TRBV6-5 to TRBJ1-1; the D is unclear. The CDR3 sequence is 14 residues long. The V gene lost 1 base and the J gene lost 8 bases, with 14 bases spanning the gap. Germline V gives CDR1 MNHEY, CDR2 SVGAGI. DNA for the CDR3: TGTGCCAGCAGTTACTTTGACGGCAGCCCAGAAGCTTTCTTT. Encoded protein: CASSYFDGSPEAFF.

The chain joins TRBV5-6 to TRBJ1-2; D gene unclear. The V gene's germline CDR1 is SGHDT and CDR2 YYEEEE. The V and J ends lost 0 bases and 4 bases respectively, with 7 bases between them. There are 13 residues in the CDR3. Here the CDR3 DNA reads TGTGCCAGCAGCTTGGGACGGGTCTATGGCTACACCTTC. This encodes CASSLGRVYGYTF.